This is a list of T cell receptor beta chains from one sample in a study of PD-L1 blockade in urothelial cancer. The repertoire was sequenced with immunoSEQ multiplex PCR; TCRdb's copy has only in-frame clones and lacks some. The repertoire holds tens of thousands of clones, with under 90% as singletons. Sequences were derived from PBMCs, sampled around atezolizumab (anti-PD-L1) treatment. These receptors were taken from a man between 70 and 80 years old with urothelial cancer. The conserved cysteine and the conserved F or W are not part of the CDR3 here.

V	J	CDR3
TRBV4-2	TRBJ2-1	ASSPRSIADAYNEQF
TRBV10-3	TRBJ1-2	AINPDRVYGYT
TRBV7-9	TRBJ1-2	ASSRDLTNYGYT
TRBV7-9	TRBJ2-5	ASSLVVLGDQY
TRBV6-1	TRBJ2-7	ASRDYLPYEQY
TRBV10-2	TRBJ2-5	ASKGTAYQETQY
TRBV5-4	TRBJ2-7	ASSSNYEQY
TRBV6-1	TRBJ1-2	ASREVGGSYGYT
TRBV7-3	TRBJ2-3	ASSLWGGRGTDTQY
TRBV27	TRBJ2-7	ASSLVSSYEQY
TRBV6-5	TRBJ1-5	ASSPGLLGPQH
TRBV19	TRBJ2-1	ASSGVRGLAGGYNEQF
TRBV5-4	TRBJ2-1	ASSLKTGRNEQF
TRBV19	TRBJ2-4	ASSPRTIRNIQY
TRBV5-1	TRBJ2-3	ASSRGFRRANFTDTQY
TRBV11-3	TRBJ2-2	ASNLGTILNPQNTGELF
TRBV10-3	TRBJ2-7	AISESMDTSYEQY
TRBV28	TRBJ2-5	ASSLAGMETQY
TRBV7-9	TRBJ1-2	ASSKGAGAAYGYT
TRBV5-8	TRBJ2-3	ASSREGALATDTQY
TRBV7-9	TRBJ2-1	ASSRGTSSGNEQF
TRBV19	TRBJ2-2	ASMTRGQHTGELF
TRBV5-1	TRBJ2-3	ASSLTSGVTDTQY
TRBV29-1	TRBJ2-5	SALPGETQY
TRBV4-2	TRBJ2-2	ASSPRTGGPGGELF
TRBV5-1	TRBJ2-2	ATTLRAVNTGELF
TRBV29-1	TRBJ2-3	SVLSGSSDTQY
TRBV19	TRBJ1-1	ASSMARNTEAF
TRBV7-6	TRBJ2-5	ASSPGLEETQY
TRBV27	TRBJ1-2	ASSSHRADYGYT
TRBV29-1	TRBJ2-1	SVGDRGAYNEQF
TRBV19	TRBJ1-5	ASSIGGRRVAPQH
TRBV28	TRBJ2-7	ASSFDPEGEQY
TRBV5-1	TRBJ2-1	ASSLGGPYNEQF
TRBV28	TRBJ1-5	ASIPSRGIGSNQPQH
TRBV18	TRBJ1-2	ASSPNRDGYT
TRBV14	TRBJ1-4	ASSPITGGNNEKLF
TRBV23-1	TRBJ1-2	ASSQGQNYGYT
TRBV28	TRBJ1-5	ASSTGTAYNQPQH
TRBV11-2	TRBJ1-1	ASKLGGEAF
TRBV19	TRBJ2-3	ASSIWASTDTQY
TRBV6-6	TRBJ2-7	ASSYGTGTQY
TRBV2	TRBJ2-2	ASSEYGSSNTGELF
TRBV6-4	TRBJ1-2	ASSDTGTGGSYGYT
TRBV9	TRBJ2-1	ASSGAGGPYNEQF
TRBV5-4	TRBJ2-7	ASSLQGRYEQY
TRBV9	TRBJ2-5	ASSPGGGETQY
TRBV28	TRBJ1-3	ASSPSGRIAGNTIY
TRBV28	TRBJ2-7	ASRGPDTYEQY
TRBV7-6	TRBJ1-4	ASSLGTGNEKLF
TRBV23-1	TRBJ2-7	ASNPGEQY
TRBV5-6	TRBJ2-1	ASTAGAWTDNEQF
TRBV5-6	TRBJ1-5	ASSRKTGGAGQPQH
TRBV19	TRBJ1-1	ASSVGVRGNTEAF
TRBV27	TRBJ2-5	ASSLDAGRHQETQY